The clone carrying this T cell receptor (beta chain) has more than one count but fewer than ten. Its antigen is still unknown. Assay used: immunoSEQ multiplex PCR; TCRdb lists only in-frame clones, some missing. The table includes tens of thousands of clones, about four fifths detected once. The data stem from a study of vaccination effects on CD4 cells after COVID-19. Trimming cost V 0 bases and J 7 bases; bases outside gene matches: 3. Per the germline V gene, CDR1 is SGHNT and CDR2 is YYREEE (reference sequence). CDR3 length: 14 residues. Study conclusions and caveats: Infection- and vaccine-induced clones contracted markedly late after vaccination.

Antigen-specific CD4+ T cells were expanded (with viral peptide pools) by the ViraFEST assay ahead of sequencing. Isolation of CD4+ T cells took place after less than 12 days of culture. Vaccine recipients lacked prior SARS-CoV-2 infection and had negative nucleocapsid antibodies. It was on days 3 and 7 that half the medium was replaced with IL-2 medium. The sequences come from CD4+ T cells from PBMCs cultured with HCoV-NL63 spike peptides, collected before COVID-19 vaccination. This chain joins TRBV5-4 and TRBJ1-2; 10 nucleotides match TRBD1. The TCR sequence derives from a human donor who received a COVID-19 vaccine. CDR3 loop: CASSLGGTGAGYTF. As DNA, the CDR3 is TGTGCCAGCAGCTTGGGCGGGACAGGGGCTGGCTACACCTTC.